Presented here are 7 T cell receptor beta chains from one specimen sequenced in a study of response to subunit inactivated influenza vaccine. Using its own MiXCR run on the RT-PCR reads, TCRdb lists one record per CDR3 protein. The table shows 710,000 or so distinct CDR3 sequences, with about a sixth occurring only once. This material consisted of PBMCs from blood, taken roughly 13 days after vaccination. Receptor source: a man aged 50-60 years who received an inactivated influenza vaccine.

The table lists this clonotype with a few counts. V is TRBV2 and J is TRBJ1-2, with 9 bases matching TRBD1. CDR3 length equals 15 residues. V lost 3 bases and J lost 7; bases outside the gene matches: 9. Germline CDR1 is SNHLY and CDR2 is FYNNEI. CDR3 DNA: TGTGCCAGCAGTGATACAGGGGGCGCCGGGTTTGGCTACACCTTC. Encoded protein: CASSDTGGAGFGYTF.

V and J are TRBV20-1 and TRBJ1-1, with D perhaps TRBD1 (6 bases). The germline V gene has CDR1 DFQATT and CDR2 SNEGSKA (reference sequence). The CDR3 covers 14 residues. The V gene lost 1 base and the J gene lost 2 bases, with 11 bases spanning the gap. The DNA of the CDR3 is TGCAGTGCTAGAGGGACAGTTTATAACACTGAAGCTTTCTTT. Its protein product is CSARGTVYNTEAFF.

J is TRBJ2-2 and V is TRBV6-2 or TRBV6-3; D unclear. The germline V gene has CDR1 MNHEY and CDR2 SVGEGT. Trimming pared 5 bases from V and 0 bases from J, leaving 10 bases between. The CDR3 length is 15 residues. The CDR3: CASSNNSPNTGELFF. CDR3 coding DNA: TGTGCCAGCAGTAACAACAGCCCGAACACCGGGGAGCTGTTTTTT.

The gene calls are TRBV7-2 and TRBJ2-7, with D possibly called TRBD1 or TRBD2 (6 bases each). Germline V CDR1 and CDR2: SGHTA, FQGNSA. CDR3 length equals 15 residues. Trimming cost V 4 bases and J 7 bases, with 20 bases left between them. CDR3 sequence: CASSWGHGTAGEQYF. The CDR3 nucleotides read TGTGCCAGCAGCTGGGGGCATGGCACGGCGGGGGAGCAGTACTTC.

The rearrangement uses TRBV11-2 and TRBJ2-1; D gene uncertain. Germline V gives CDR1 SGHAT, CDR2 FQNNGV. The CDR3 consists of 15 residues. The V gene lost 5 bases and the J gene lost 0 bases, with 11 bases spanning the gap. The CDR3 protein is CASSTHHSSYNEQFF. DNA of the CDR3: TGTGCCAGCAGCACCCACCATAGCTCCTACAATGAGCAGTTCTTC.

This clonotype was found a few times. The rearrangement links TRBV7-2 to TRBJ2-5, with TRBD2 matching over 7 bases. V lost 3 bases to trimming and J lost 4 bases; unmatched junction nucleotides: 5. This CDR3 is 14 amino acids long. CDR1 and CDR2 (germline): SGHTA, FQGNSA. The CDR3 coding sequence is TGTGCCAGCAGCTTCATCGCGGGAGTAGAGACCCAGTACTTC. It codes for CASSFIAGVETQYF.

CDR3 DNA sequence: TGTGCCAGCAAAAATCTGGGTTACGAGCAGTACTTC. It specifies CASKNLGYEQYF. V usage is TRBV27 and J usage is TRBJ2-7; D is uncertain. The germline CDR1 and CDR2 sequences are MNHEY and SMNVEV (reference sequence). The CDR3 covers 12 residues. Trimming shortened V by 7 bases and J by 4 bases, and 11 bases separated the two germline ends.